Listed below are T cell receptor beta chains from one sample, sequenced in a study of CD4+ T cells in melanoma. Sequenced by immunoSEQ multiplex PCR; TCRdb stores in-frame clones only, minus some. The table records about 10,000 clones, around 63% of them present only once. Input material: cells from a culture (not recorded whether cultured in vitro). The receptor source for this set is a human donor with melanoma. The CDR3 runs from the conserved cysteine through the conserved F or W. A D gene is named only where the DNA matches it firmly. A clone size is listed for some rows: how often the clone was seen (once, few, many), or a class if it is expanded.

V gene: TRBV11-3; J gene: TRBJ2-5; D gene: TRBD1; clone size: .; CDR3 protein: CASSRTGQETQYF; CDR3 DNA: TGTGCCAGCAGCCGGACAGGACAAGAGACCCAGTACTTC
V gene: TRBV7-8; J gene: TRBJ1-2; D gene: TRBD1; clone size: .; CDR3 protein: CASSLSRGLYGYTF; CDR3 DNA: TGTGCCAGCAGCTTATCAAGGGGGCTCTATGGCTACACCTTC
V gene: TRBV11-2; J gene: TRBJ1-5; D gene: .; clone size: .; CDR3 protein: CASSLAGQPQHF; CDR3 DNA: TGTGCCAGCAGCTTAGCAGGACAGCCCCAGCATTTT
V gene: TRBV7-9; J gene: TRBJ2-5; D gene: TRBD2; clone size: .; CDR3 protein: CASSWGLAGGLGGETQYF; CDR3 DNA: TGTGCCAGCAGCTGGGGACTAGCGGGGGGCCTCGGGGGAGAGACCCAGTACTTC
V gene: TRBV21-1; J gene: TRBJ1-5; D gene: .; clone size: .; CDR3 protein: CASIPFPGQGLSPQHF; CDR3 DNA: TGTGCCAGCATCCCCTTTCCGGGACAGGGGTTATCGCCCCAGCATTTT
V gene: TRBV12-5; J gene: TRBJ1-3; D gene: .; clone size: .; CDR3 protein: CASGFFSPHDSGNTIYF; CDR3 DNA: TGTGCTAGTGGTTTTTTTTCCCCACACGACTCTGGAAACACCATATATTTT
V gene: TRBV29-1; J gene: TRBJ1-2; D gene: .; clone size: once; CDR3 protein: CSVRTGITNYGYTF; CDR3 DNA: TGCAGCGTGAGAACAGGAATTACTAACTATGGCTACACCTTC
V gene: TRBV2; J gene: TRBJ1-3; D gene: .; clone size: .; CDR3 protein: CASSDPYLRETSTGNTIYF; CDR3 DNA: TGTGCCAGCAGTGATCCCTACCTCAGGGAAACCTCTACTGGAAACACCATATATTTT
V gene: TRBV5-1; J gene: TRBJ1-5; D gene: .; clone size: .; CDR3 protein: CASSLEGGNQPQHF; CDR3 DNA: TGCGCCAGCAGCTTGGAGGGCGGCAATCAGCCCCAGCATTTT
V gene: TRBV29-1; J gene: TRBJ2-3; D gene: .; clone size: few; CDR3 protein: CSVEKFVGTDTQYF; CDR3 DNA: TGCAGCGTTGAGAAATTTGTTGGTACAGATACGCAGTATTTT
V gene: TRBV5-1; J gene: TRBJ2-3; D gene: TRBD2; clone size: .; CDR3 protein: CASSRGGYTDTQYF; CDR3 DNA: TGCGCCAGCAGCCGGGGGGGCTACACAGATACGCAGTATTTT
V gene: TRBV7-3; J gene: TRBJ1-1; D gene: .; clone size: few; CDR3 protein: CASSLRRGTEAFF; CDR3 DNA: TGTGCCAGCAGCCTCCGCCGGGGGACTGAAGCTTTCTTT
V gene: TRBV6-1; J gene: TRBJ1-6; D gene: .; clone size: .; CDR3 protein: CASSPGDINNSPLHF; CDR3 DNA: TGTGCCAGCAGCCCCGGGGACATCAATAATTCACCCCTCCACTTT
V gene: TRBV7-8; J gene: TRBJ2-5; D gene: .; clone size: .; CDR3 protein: CASGGAGQETQYF; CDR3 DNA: TGTGCCAGCGGAGGAGCCGGACAAGAGACCCAGTACTTC
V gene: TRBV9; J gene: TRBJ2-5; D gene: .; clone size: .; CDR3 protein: CASSVDGTPVIETQYF; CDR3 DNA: TGTGCCAGCAGCGTAGATGGGACTCCAGTTATAGAGACCCAGTACTTC
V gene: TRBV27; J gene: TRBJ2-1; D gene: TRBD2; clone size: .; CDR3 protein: CASSPWEGSYNEQFF; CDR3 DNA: TGTGCCAGCAGTCCCTGGGAGGGGTCCTACAATGAGCAGTTCTTC
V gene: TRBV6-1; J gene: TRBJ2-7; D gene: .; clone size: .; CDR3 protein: CASSVDRLEQYF; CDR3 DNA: TGTGCCAGCAGTGTCGACAGACTCGAGCAGTACTTC
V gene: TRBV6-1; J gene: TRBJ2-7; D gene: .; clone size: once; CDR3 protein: CASSDPSRGNPYEQYF; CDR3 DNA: TGTGCCAGCAGTGACCCCTCAAGGGGGAACCCCTACGAGCAGTACTTC
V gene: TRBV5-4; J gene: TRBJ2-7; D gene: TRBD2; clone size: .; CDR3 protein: CASSRDYLSYEQYF; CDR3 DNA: TGTGCCTCGAGCCGGGACTACCTATCCTACGAGCAGTACTTC
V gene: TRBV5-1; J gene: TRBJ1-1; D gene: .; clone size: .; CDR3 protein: CASTLGSSNTEAFF; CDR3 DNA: TGCGCCAGCACCCTGGGGTCCAGTAACACTGAAGCTTTCTTT
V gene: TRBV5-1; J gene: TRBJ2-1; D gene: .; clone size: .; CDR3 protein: CASSPRAGSSYNEQFF; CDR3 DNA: TGCGCCAGCAGCCCCCGGGCTGGGAGCTCCTACAATGAGCAGTTCTTC
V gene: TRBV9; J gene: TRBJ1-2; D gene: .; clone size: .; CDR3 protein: CASSAPDRLANYGYTF; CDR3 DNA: TGTGCCAGCAGCGCACCAGACAGGCTTGCTAACTATGGCTACACCTTC
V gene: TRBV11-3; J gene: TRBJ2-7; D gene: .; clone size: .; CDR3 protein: CASSLEPGHEQYF; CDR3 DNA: TGTGCCAGCAGCTTAGAACCGGGCCACGAGCAGTACTTC
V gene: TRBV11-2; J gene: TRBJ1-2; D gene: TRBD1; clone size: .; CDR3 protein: CASSKVTTGWADYGYTF; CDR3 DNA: TGTGCCAGCAGCAAAGTTACGACAGGGTGGGCGGACTATGGCTACACCTTC
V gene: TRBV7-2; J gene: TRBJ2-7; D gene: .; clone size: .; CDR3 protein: CASSLGGAPFYEQYF; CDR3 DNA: TGTGCCAGCAGCTTAGGGGGGGCCCCTTTCTACGAGCAGTACTTC
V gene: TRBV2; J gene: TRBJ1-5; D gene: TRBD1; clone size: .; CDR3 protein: CASSEDSGGAKPQHF; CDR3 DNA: TGTGCCAGCAGTGAAGATTCAGGGGGCGCGAAGCCCCAGCATTTT
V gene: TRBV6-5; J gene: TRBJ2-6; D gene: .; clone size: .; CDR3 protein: CASSLDRTGANVLTF; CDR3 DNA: TGTGCCAGCAGTTTAGACCGCACTGGGGCCAACGTCCTGACTTTC
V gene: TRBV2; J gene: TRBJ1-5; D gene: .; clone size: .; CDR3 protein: CASKGNSNQPQHF; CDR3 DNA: TGTGCCAGCAAGGGAAATAGCAATCAGCCCCAGCATTTT
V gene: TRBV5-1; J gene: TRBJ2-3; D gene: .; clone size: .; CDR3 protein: CASSLGWRVTDTQYF; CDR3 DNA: TGCGCCAGCAGCTTGGGATGGCGGGTTACAGATACGCAGTATTTT
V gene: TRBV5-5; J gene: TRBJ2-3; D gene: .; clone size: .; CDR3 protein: CASSLDPYGYAGTDTQYF; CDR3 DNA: TGTGCCAGCAGCTTAGACCCCTATGGATATGCCGGCACAGATACGCAGTATTTT
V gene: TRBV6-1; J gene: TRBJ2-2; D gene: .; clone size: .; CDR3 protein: CASRGAGANTGELFF; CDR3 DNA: TGTGCCAGCAGAGGGGCAGGGGCCAACACCGGGGAGCTGTTTTTT
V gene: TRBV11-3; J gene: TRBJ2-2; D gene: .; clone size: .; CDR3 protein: CASSLVTTRTFRTGELFF; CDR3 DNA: TGTGCCAGCAGCTTAGTTACCACTAGAACATTCCGCACCGGGGAGCTGTTTTTT
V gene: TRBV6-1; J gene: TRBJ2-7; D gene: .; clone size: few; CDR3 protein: CASSEAHRFREQYF; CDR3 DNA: TGTGCCAGCAGTGAAGCGCACAGGTTCCGCGAGCAGTACTTC
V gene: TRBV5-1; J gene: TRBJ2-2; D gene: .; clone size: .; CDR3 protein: CASSLAVSAMNTGELFF; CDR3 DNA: TGCGCCAGCAGCTTGGCCGTTAGCGCGATGAACACCGGGGAGCTGTTTTTT
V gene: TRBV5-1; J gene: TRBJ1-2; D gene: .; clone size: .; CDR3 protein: CASSLRTQNYGYTF; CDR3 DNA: TGCGCCAGCAGCTTGAGGACACAGAACTATGGCTACACCTTC
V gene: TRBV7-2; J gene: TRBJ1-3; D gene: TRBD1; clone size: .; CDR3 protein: CASSLYAGGAIGSGNTIYF; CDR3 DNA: TGTGCCAGCAGCTTATACGCAGGGGGCGCTATCGGCTCTGGAAACACCATATATTTT
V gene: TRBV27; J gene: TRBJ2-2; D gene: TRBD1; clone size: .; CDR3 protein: CASSLSKFRGLSGELFF; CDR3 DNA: TGTGCCAGCAGTTTATCGAAATTCAGGGGGCTGAGCGGGGAGCTGTTTTTT
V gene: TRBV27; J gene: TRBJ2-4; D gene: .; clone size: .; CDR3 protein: CASRPAWQAGKNIQYF; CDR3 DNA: TGTGCCAGCCGCCCCGCGTGGCAGGCCGGGAAAAACATTCAGTACTTC
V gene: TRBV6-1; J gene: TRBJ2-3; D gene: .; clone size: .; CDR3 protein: CASSGMSIDTDTQYF; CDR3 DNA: TGTGCCAGCAGTGGGATGTCGATAGACACAGATACGCAGTATTTT
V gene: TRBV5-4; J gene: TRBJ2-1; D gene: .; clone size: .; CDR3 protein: CASSLAIGANEQFF; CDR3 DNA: TGTGCCAGCAGCTTGGCGATAGGGGCCAATGAGCAGTTCTTC
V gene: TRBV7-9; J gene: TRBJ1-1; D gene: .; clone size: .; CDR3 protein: CASSLGVRYTEAFF; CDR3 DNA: TGTGCCAGCAGCTTGGGGGTTAGGTACACTGAAGCTTTCTTT